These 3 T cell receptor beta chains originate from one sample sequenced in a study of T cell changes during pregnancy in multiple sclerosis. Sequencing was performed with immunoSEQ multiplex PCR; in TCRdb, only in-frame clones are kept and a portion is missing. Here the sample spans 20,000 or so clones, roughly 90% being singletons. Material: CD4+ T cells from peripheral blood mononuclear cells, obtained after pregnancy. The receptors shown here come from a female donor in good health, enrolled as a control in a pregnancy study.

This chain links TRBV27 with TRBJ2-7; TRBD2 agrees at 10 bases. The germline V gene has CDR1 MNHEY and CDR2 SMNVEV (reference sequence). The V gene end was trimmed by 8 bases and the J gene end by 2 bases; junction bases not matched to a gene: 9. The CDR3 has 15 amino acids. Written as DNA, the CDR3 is TGTGCCAGCGGGCGTCTAGCGGGAGATCCCTACGAGCAGTACTTC. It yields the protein CASGRLAGDPYEQYF.

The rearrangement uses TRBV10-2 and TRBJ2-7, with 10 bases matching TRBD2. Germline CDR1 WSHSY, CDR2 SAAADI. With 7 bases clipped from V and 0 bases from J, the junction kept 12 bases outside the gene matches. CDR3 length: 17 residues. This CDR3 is CASTERTSGRSSYEQYF. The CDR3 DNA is TGCGCCAGCACCGAGCGGACTAGCGGACGCAGCTCCTACGAGCAGTACTTC.

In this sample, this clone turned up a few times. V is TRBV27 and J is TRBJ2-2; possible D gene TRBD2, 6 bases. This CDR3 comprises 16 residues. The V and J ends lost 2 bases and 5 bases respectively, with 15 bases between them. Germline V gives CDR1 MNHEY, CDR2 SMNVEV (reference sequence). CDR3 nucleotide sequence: TGTGCCAGCAGTTTACGGGAGCCCCCGGGAACCGGGGAGCTGTTTTTT. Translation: CASSLREPPGTGELFF.